This T cell receptor beta chain comes out of a study of OX40 agonist ivuxolimab in advanced cancers. For context, the study as a whole: Ivuxolimab was a fully human IgG2 agonistic monoclonal antibody targeting the costimulatory receptor OX40 (CD134). Intravenous ivuxolimab was administered to patients every 2 weeks at six dose levels: 0.01, 0.1, 0.3, 1.5, 3 and 10 mg/kg. Of the roughly 50 dose-escalation patients, hepatocellular carcinoma was present in approximately 20, melanoma in approximately 15, renal cell carcinoma in 9 and head and neck cancer in 9. A male proportion of 70% to 90% and a mean age of around 60 years, ranging from 23 to 79, were recorded for the dose-escalation cohort. Patients were allowed to have had prior anti-PD-1, anti-PD-L1 or anti-CTLA-4 therapy, and approximately 37% of the dose-escalation patients had been treated with checkpoint inhibitors. Partial responses occurred in three dose-escalation patients, of whom one had hepatocellular carcinoma and two had cutaneous melanoma. The point of sequencing TCRbeta in the periphery was to test whether ivuxolimab changed TCR sequence diversity and drove clonal T-cell expansion. The monotherapy dose-escalation portion (N = 52 patients) of the phase I ivuxolimab trial is reported in the paper.

A distance of 8 bases separates the germline ends of V and J, which lose 4 bases and 4 bases respectively. From a lookup of the germline V gene (reference sequence), CDR1 and CDR2 are SGHNT and YYREEE. There are 12 amino acids in the CDR3, from cysteine to phenylalanine inclusive. Of the read, only the CDR3 DNA is kept; its 36 bases are in frame from base 1. Of note for this clone: Its recognized antigen is unknown. No much larger clone is present one base from it, and per-base qualities are unavailable.

The research as a whole found: Low levels of normalized T-cell clonal expansion were also seen in some patients who did not respond. Clonal expansion of both CD4+ and CD8+ blood T cells was observed from baseline to week 6 at doses 0.1 to 3.0 mg/kg. Partial responders in the 0.1-3.0 mg/kg groups had among the lowest normalized peripheral clonal expansion, especially among CD8+ T cells. Which antigens the clonally expanded peripheral T cells were specific for was not determined. After ivuxolimab, expanded clones were on average more numerous among CD8+ T cells than among CD4+ T cells.

Genomic DNA was extracted from sorted cells for sequencing of the TCRbeta CDR3 region. The immunoSEQ Assay was used for sequencing of TCRbeta CDR3 regions. TCRdb took over this immuneACCESS table, retaining in-frame rearrangements with V and J assigned. Such tables are incomplete; in checked studies, under half of the missing clones stem from an unresolved V gene, and the remainder is unexplained. This sample is represented by tens of thousands of clones; roughly 80% of them were singletons. Roughly 4.1% of the sample is taken by the ten largest. Patients with autoimmune disease history or receiving systemic immunosuppression were excluded from the trial. Peripheral blood for TCR sequencing was collected from all dose cohorts at baseline, on cycle 4 day 1, and on cycle 7 day 1. Samples were obtained from an open-label, multicenter, first-in-human phase I dose-escalation trial of ivuxolimab. Adults with locally advanced or metastatic head and neck squamous cell, hepatocellular, melanoma or renal cell carcinoma were enrolled in the trial. Before TCR sequencing, CD4+ and CD8+ T cells were separately sorted from peripheral blood.

This TCR came from an adult with an advanced solid tumor such as melanoma, head and neck, liver or kidney cancer. The V gene is TRBV5-4 and the J gene is TRBJ1-2, with TRBD1 tentatively as D gene (6 bases match). Sample: CD4+ or CD8+ T cells sorted from blood, taken in a trial of the OX40 agonist ivuxolimab. The DNA reads as follows: TGTGCCAGCAGCACGACAGGCTATGGCTACACCTTC. Its translation reads: CASSTTGYGYTF.